A selection of T cell receptor beta chains follows, all from one sample in a study of Graves' ophthalmopathy and Graves' hyperthyroidism. TCRdb used MiXCR to reprocess the multiplex PCR reads, holding one entry per CDR3 protein. The sample contains around 600,000 distinct CDR3 sequences, more than 40% of which appear only once. Material for sequencing was peripheral blood. All receptors come from an adult man with Graves' ophthalmopathy. Both conserved end residues are part of each CDR3. The D gene is left open where the match is weak. Size is stated for part of the rows, as once, few or many counts, or as a class when the clone is expanded.

D	V	J	size	DNA	CDR3
-	TRBV25-1	TRBJ1-4	-	TGTGCCAGCAGTTACTCGATGCACAGGGCGTTTGATGAAAAACTGTTTTTT	CASSYSMHRAFDEKLFF
-	TRBV7-3	TRBJ2-2	many	TGTGCCAGCAGCTTAATGGGGGGAGCGAACACCGGGGAGCTGTTTTTT	CASSLMGGANTGELFF
-	TRBV12-3/TRBV12-4	TRBJ2-7	few	TGTGCCAGCAGTACACCCCCTCACTACGAGCAGTACTTC	CASSTPPHYEQYF
-	TRBV9	TRBJ2-7	many	TGTGCCAGCAGCTACTCGGGGTCGCTCTACGAGCAGTACTTC	CASSYSGSLYEQYF
TRBD2	TRBV2	TRBJ2-2	-	TGTGCCAGCAGGATGACTAGCGGGAGCCCCGGGGAGCTGTTTTTT	CASRMTSGSPGELFF
TRBD1	TRBV10-3	TRBJ2-5	many	TGTGCCGCTTCGGGACAGGGAACAGAGACCCAGTACTTC	CAASGQGTETQYF
-	TRBV7-2	TRBJ1-2	many	TGTGCCAGCAGCCCGTCTTACTATGGCTACACCTTC	CASSPSYYGYTF
TRBD1	TRBV25-1	TRBJ1-2	-	TGTGCCAGCAGCGTTGGAGACAGGGGCTATGGCTACACCTTC	CASSVGDRGYGYTF
-	TRBV19	TRBJ2-7	many	TGTGCCAGTTCGACTCGGGGTCCGGTGGGCGAGCAGTACTTC	CASSTRGPVGEQYF
TRBD1	TRBV7-2	TRBJ2-6	many	TGTGCCAGCAGCCCCCGGACAGGGGGTAGCTCTGGGGCCAACGTCCTGACTTTC	CASSPRTGGSSGANVLTF
TRBD2	TRBV7-2	TRBJ2-5	many	TGTGCCAGCAGCTTAGGTCTGGCTAGCGGGGGTGAGACCCAGTACTTC	CASSLGLASGGETQYF
-	TRBV24-1	TRBJ2-2	-	TGTGCCACCAGTGATTGGCCTAGCTGGAACACCGGGAAGCTGTTTTTT	CATSDWPSWNTGKLFF
-	TRBV29-1	TRBJ2-5	-	TGCAGCGTTGAAGAGGCGATTACCATACAAGAGACCCAGTACTTC	CSVEEAITIQETQYF
-	TRBV25-1	TRBJ2-1	-	TGTGCCAGCAGGGGAACAGGCTGGCAGTTCTTC	CASRGTGWQFF
TRBD1	TRBV29-1	TRBJ1-2	-	TGCAGCTTAGTCCTCACAGGGGGTGGTGGCTACACCTTC	CSLVLTGGGGYTF
-	TRBV2	TRBJ1-1	many	TGTGCCAGTATGCCTGGGGCTTTCTTT	CASMPGAFF
-	TRBV10-3	TRBJ2-5	-	TGTGCCACTGCTAGCGAAGAAGAGACCCAGTACTTC	CATASEEETQYF
-	TRBV4-2	TRBJ2-7	few	TGTGCCAGCAGCCCGAAGGACCTGAACGAGCAGTACTTC	CASSPKDLNEQYF
TRBD1	TRBV5-1	TRBJ1-6	many	TGCGCCAGCAGCTTAGGGGACAGGTTGTATTCACCCCTCCACTTT	CASSLGDRLYSPLHF
TRBD2	TRBV11-2	TRBJ2-7	-	TGTGCCAGCAGCTTGCCGTGGGGGAGGGAGGACTCCTACGAGCAGTACTTC	CASSLPWGREDSYEQYF
-	TRBV25-1	TRBJ2-2	-	TGTGCCAGCAGTGAAGGAGGGAGGACCGGGGAGCTGTTTTTT	CASSEGGRTGELFF
-	TRBV10-3	TRBJ1-2	few	TGTGCCATCAGTGAAGGGGTCGGCAGACCTACTTCTAACTATGGCTACACCTTC	CAISEGVGRPTSNYGYTF
-	TRBV10-3	TRBJ1-1	-	TGTGCCATCACTTTCAGGCTGAGCACTGAAGCTTTCTTT	CAITFRLSTEAFF